This TCR beta chain was recovered during a study of T cell responses to AZD1222 COVID-19 vaccine. General observations from the study: It should be noted that donors were predominantly white British and more often female, and clonal diversity was possibly underestimated. Close to half of spike-specific TCRs reportedly recognize unmutated variant regions.

The length of the CDR3 is 14 residues. Trimming removed 9 bases from V and 5 bases from J; junction bases left unmatched: 7. Germline V CDR1 and CDR2: MNHEY, SVGAGI. Sequencing used immunoSEQ multiplex PCR; TCRdb keeps in-frame clones, though not all of them. Found here are about 200,000 clones, around 93% of them singletons; the top ten hold about 1%. On this clone itself: Its antigen remains unidentified.

The source is an adult who received the AZD1222 COVID-19 vaccine. The sample consisted of peripheral blood, taken 28 days after the second AZD1222 dose. The chain employs TRBV6-5 and TRBJ1-5; 10 bases agree with TRBD1. CDR3 sequence: CASGDRGWDQPQHF. The CDR3 nucleotides read TGTGCCAGTGGGGACAGGGGCTGGGATCAGCCCCAGCATTTT.